This entry describes one T cell receptor beta chain. Per germline, CDR1 SGHRS and CDR2 YFSETQ. V was shortened by 3 bases and J by 1 base, with 10 bases between the two germline ends. The CDR3 length is 14 residues. These data originate in a study of blood T cell repertoires in COVID-19. Study in general: From the United States, Italy and Spain came samples of acute and convalescent COVID-19. The analysed material was cDNA or gDNA that came from T cells, B-cell-depleted T cells, or PBMCs.

How the authors handled the data: Amplification from reference gene primers served as the basis for estimated nucleated cell counts. Generated by immunoSEQ multiplex PCR, the TCRdb table keeps only in-frame clones and is missing some. Clonal size and the V and J genes are those of that table, whereas D and trimming came from the DNA. The data hold tens of thousands of clones, with approximately 89% observed a single time. This TCR was sampled from a man between 60 and 70 years old with acute or convalescent COVID-19. Material: peripheral blood. This chain connects TRBV5-1 to TRBJ1-1; tentative D call: TRBD1 (6 bases). The CDR3 DNA sequence: TGCGCCAGCAGCTCCGGGGGGGCGAACACTGAAGCTTTCTTT. Amino acids: CASSSGGANTEAFF.